A selection of T cell receptor beta chains follows, all from one sample in a study of shared clonotypes between healthy human individuals. Repertoires were generated with immunoSEQ multiplex PCR, while TCRdb's copy carries only in-frame clones and drops some. This sample has under 1,100,000 clones, with approximately 70% found just once. Material: memory CD4+ T cells sorted from blood. All receptors come from a man aged 18 to 30 in good health. Both conserved end residues are part of each CDR3. A D gene is named only where the DNA matches it firmly. Size is omitted from some rows. Given values are once, few, many or a class for expanded clones.

TGTGCCAGCTCACCGAGGAGTGGGGAGCTGTTTTTT	CASSPRSGELFF	TRBV18	.	.	TRBJ2-2
TGTGCCAGCAGCTTATTCGACAGGGAGAACACCGGGGAGCTGTTTTTT	CASSLFDRENTGELFF	TRBV7-8	TRBD1	.	TRBJ2-2
TGTGCCAGCAGTGAAAGGGGACGGGGTGGAGAGCAGTTCTTC	CASSERGRGGEQFF	TRBV6-1	.	.	TRBJ2-1
TGTGCCTGGGGGGACTACGAGCAGTACTTC	CAWGDYEQYF	TRBV30	.	.	TRBJ2-7
TGCAGCGGTTTACTGAACACTGAAGCTTTCTTT	CSGLLNTEAFF	TRBV29-1	.	once	TRBJ1-1
TGTGCCAGCTCACCTCCCTCACAGTCGGACACTGAAGCTTTCTTT	CASSPPSQSDTEAFF	TRBV18	.	few	TRBJ1-1
TGCGCCAGCAGCCAAGGTGACACCGTCTCTGGAAACACCATATATTTT	CASSQGDTVSGNTIYF	TRBV4-1	.	.	TRBJ1-3
TGTGCCAGTAGTATAGTCCCGACAGGGAACAATCAGCCCCAGCATTTT	CASSIVPTGNNQPQHF	TRBV19	TRBD1	.	TRBJ1-5
TGTGCCATCACTAAAGACAGGCTTACGGGAGCTTTCTTT	CAITKDRLTGAFF	TRBV10-3	.	once	TRBJ1-1
TGCGCCAGTTTATCATACTACTACGAGCAGTACTTC	CASLSYYYEQYF	TRBV23-1	.	.	TRBJ2-7
TGTGCCAGCAGAAGACAGGGGGGGACTGAAGCTTTCTTT	CASRRQGGTEAFF	TRBV2	TRBD1	.	TRBJ1-1
TGCGCCAGCAGCCGACAGGGGGGCACCGGGGAGCTGTTTTTT	CASSRQGGTGELFF	TRBV4-1	TRBD1	.	TRBJ2-2
TGTGCCAGCAGTTTAAAGGTGGGCACCATATATTTT	CASSLKVGTIYF	TRBV28	.	.	TRBJ1-3
TGTGCCAGCAGCTTAGGGCCCCTCGCGGAGACCCAGTACTTC	CASSLGPLAETQYF	TRBV7-8	.	.	TRBJ2-5
TGTGCCAGTAGAGGGGGGAATCAGCCCCAGCATTTT	CASRGGNQPQHF	TRBV19	.	.	TRBJ1-5
TGTGCCAGCAGTTCCCGATCAGGGGCTGGAGGAGCTTTCTTT	CASSSRSGAGGAFF	TRBV6-6	.	.	TRBJ1-1
TGTGCCAGCAGCAGGGGCCTAGGGTCGGACACCGGGGAGCTGTTTTTT	CASSRGLGSDTGELFF	TRBV7-6	.	.	TRBJ2-2
TGTGCCAGCAGTCTTTACGGGGGCCAGGTCCCCATCTACACTGAAGCTTTCTTT	CASSLYGGQVPIYTEAFF	TRBV5-6	.	.	TRBJ1-1
TGCGCCAGCAGTGAACATACGCTAGGTTCACCCCTCCACTTT	CASSEHTLGSPLHF	TRBV10-2	.	once	TRBJ1-6
TGTGCCAGCAGCCTTCGATTTATGGGACAAAACACCGGGGAGCTGTTTTTT	CASSLRFMGQNTGELFF	TRBV7-2	.	.	TRBJ2-2
TGTGCCAGCAGTGCCATCACAGGGCACGGCAATCAGCCCCAGCATTTT	CASSAITGHGNQPQHF	TRBV6-1	.	once	TRBJ1-5
TGTGCCATCAGTGCCAGGGGGAACACTGAAGCTTTCTTT	CAISARGNTEAFF	TRBV10-3	.	.	TRBJ1-1
TGCGCCAGCAGCTTGGAATACTTTAGGGGGCCCAATGAGCAGTTCTTC	CASSLEYFRGPNEQFF	TRBV5-1	TRBD1	few	TRBJ2-1
TGTGCCAGCAGCAAAAATTGGGGAGGTAGCAATCAGCCCCAGCATTTT	CASSKNWGGSNQPQHF	TRBV21-1	.	.	TRBJ1-5
TGTGCCAGCAGCGAGAAGCCAGGGGGGTACGAGCAGTACTTC	CASSEKPGGYEQYF	TRBV5-6	.	many	TRBJ2-7
TGTGCCAGCAGCTCGATTCTACAAGAGACCCAGTACTTC	CASSSILQETQYF	TRBV7-6	.	few	TRBJ2-5
TGCGCCAGCAGCTTGGAGGGGGACACACGCCAAGAGACCCAGTACTTC	CASSLEGDTRQETQYF	TRBV5-1	.	.	TRBJ2-5
TGTGCCATCAGTGCGGGGGCAGGAATCTACGAGCAGTACTTC	CAISAGAGIYEQYF	TRBV10-3	.	.	TRBJ2-7
TGTGCCAGCATCCTTAGCGGGACGCACTACAATGAGCAGTTCTTC	CASILSGTHYNEQFF	TRBV7-2	TRBD2	.	TRBJ2-1
TGTGCCAGCAGCGGTCCACAGGGGAGGTCCAACAATGAGCAGTTCTTC	CASSGPQGRSNNEQFF	TRBV11-2	.	.	TRBJ2-1
TGTGCCAGTACCGACTCGGGACAGGGGGCTCATGAGCAGTTCTTC	CASTDSGQGAHEQFF	TRBV19	TRBD1	many	TRBJ2-1
TGTGCCAGCAGCCCTGGAGGAGCGAACAATCAGCCCCAGCATTTT	CASSPGGANNQPQHF	TRBV7-8	.	.	TRBJ1-5
TGTGCCATCAAAAACGGGGTTGGTGGAAACACCATATATTTT	CAIKNGVGGNTIYF	TRBV10-3	.	.	TRBJ1-3
TGTGCCAGTAGTATCGGATCACAGGGGACGGCTGGGGCCAACGTCCTGACTTTC	CASSIGSQGTAGANVLTF	TRBV19	TRBD1	.	TRBJ2-6
TGTGCCAGCAGCTTAGACAGGGCGAGCAATCAGCCCCAGCATTTT	CASSLDRASNQPQHF	TRBV7-8	.	.	TRBJ1-5
TGTGCCAGCAGCTTATGGAGGGACAGGGCCTCCTACGAGCAGTACTTC	CASSLWRDRASYEQYF	TRBV7-9	TRBD1	.	TRBJ2-7
TGTGCCAGTAGTACAGGCGGGGGGTCCCGCACAGATACGCAGTATTTT	CASSTGGGSRTDTQYF	TRBV19	TRBD2	.	TRBJ2-3
TGTGCCAGCAGGACCCGGCCCGGGGGTTCCGGCGAGCAGTACTTC	CASRTRPGGSGEQYF	TRBV6-6	.	.	TRBJ2-7
TGCGCCAGCAGCCTGCGGACAGGGGTTGGGATGAATGAGCAGTTCTTC	CASSLRTGVGMNEQFF	TRBV5-1	TRBD1	.	TRBJ2-1
TGTGCCAGCTCTGGGACAGGGGAGGATACGCAGTATTTT	CASSGTGEDTQYF	TRBV18	TRBD1	.	TRBJ2-3
TGTGCCAGCAGTGTGGGACGTCCGAGCGTTGAAAAACTGTTTTTT	CASSVGRPSVEKLFF	TRBV2	.	once	TRBJ1-4
TGTGCCAGCTCCCCGCCGAATTATGGCAAAAACATTCAGTACTTC	CASSPPNYGKNIQYF	TRBV18	.	once	TRBJ2-4
TGTGCCACCAGCAGAGGCGCGGGGGTTCGAGGCAATCAGCCCCAGCATTTT	CATSRGAGVRGNQPQHF	TRBV15	.	.	TRBJ1-5
TGCGCCAGCAGCTTGACAGTGACGAACACTGAAGCTTTCTTT	CASSLTVTNTEAFF	TRBV5-1	.	.	TRBJ1-1
TGCAGCGTTGAGGGCAGGGTGAACACTGAAGCTTTCTTT	CSVEGRVNTEAFF	TRBV29-1	.	.	TRBJ1-1
TGTGCCAGCAGTGAACTTGGGGTAAAAGCCTACGAGCAGTACTTC	CASSELGVKAYEQYF	TRBV6-1	.	.	TRBJ2-7
TGTGCCAGCAAGCTGGACTTCGAGCAGTACTTC	CASKLDFEQYF	TRBV2	.	.	TRBJ2-7
TGTGCCAGCAGTTACCGGCAGGGAACGAACACTGAAGCTTTCTTT	CASSYRQGTNTEAFF	TRBV6-6	.	.	TRBJ1-1
TGTGCCAGCAGCCCCAGACAGGGGGACACCGGGGAGCTGTTTTTT	CASSPRQGDTGELFF	TRBV5-5	TRBD1	.	TRBJ2-2
TGTGCCAGCAGAGGACAGGGGGCTGCTGCGGGGACCCAGTACTTC	CASRGQGAAAGTQYF	TRBV2	TRBD1	once	TRBJ2-5